This T cell receptor (beta chain) stems from a study of vaccination and CD4 T cells after COVID-19. Study information: Testing by nasal swab PCR showed convalescent patients to be SARS-CoV-2 positive; eight to ten were mild and one was severe.

Sequencing of DNA taken from cultured CD4+ T cells relied on the Oncomine TCR Beta short-read assay. TCRdb fed the PCR reads into MiXCR, producing one record per CDR3 protein. The data show tens of thousands of distinct CDR3 sequences, approximately 49% seen once. This clonotype was seen only once. Its target is unknown. Treatment here: approximately 10-day PBMC culture with coronavirus spike peptide pools or control peptides (ViraFEST assay). Wells that each held 1.5 million to 2 million PBMCs were cultured with 8 to 10 IU/ml IL-2 and approximately 9 ug/ml peptide pools. The TCR was taken from a human donor who had recovered from COVID-19. The sequenced sample was CD4+ T cells from blood, cultured in vitro.

The CDR3 region is CASSFGAEWEQFF. The CDR3 DNA reads as TGTGCCAGCAGCTTCGGGGCCGAGTGGGAGCAGTTCTTC. The chain employs TRBV7-3 and TRBJ2-1; D is possibly TRBD1 or TRBD2 (5 bases each). This CDR3 has 13 amino acids. The germline V gene encodes CDR1 SGHTA and CDR2 FQGTGA. V lost 3 bases and J lost 10, with 13 bases in between.